This TCR beta chain emerged from a study of cytomegalovirus exposure and HLA in healthy donors. Study-level information: Among about 380 genotyped donors, about 83% fell in the Caucasian-associated ancestry cluster. Regarding the study as a whole: In a later analysis, TCR beta V- and J-gene trimming was associated with a missense DCLRE1C variant. Immune exposure information available was restricted to CMV serostatus.

These donors counted as nominally healthy when sampled, but unrecorded immune exposures were likely. A multiplex PCR was run with 60 Vbeta primers and 13 Jbeta primers. The assay was immunoSEQ multiplex PCR, and TCRdb's table has in-frame clones only and misses some. The table includes about 190,000 clones, over 70% detected once. Germline CDR1 and CDR2: SGDLS and YYNGEE. This CDR3 has 14 residues. Losses at the gene ends were 6 bases for V and 7 bases for J; bases not matched to a gene: 9. There are a few counts of this clone. Its antigen is undetermined. The V gene is TRBV9, the J gene TRBJ1-4; 7 bases match TRBD1. Sequences were obtained from PBMCs. This TCR was recovered from a young woman in good health and CMV-seronegative. CDR3 loop: CASNQTGQGEKLFF. The CDR3, as DNA: TGTGCCAGCAACCAGACAGGGCAAGGTGAAAAACTGTTTTTT.